This T cell receptor (beta chain) appears in the sequencing data of a study of cytomegalovirus exposure and HLA in healthy donors. Study as a whole: Membership in the Caucasian-associated ancestry cluster was found for approximately 85% of almost 400 genotyped donors. Study-level points and caveats: Researchers had no immune exposure information except CMV serostatus available.

The CDR3 is made up of 15 amino acids. Looked up from germline, CDR1 is SNHLY and CDR2 is FYNNEI. The junction had 11 bases not matched to a gene; V was cut back by 5 bases and J by 5 bases. Vbeta (60) and Jbeta (13) primers were used in the PCR. The protocol was immunoSEQ multiplex PCR, while the TCRdb copy is restricted to in-frame clones and leaves out a portion. Altogether around 150,000 clones are present, 60% to 85% being singletons, with the ten largest covering around 3.7%. This clone came up once. Its target is unknown. The specimen sequenced was PBMCs. This chain joins TRBV2 and TRBJ1-2; TRBD1 agrees at 7 bases. This clonotype was sampled from a man aged 18 to 35 in good health and CMV-seronegative. The chain's CDR3 is CASSNPLRDRYGYTF. DNA of the CDR3: TGTGCCAGCAGTAATCCCTTAAGGGACAGATATGGCTACACCTTC. Looking up the rest from reference TRBV2 and TRBJ1-2 gives the full variable domain: EPEVTQTPSHQVTQMGQEVILRCVPISNHLYFYWYRQILGQKVEFLVSFYNNEISEKSEIFDDQFSVERPDGSNFTLKIRSTKLEDSAMYFCASSNPLRDRYGYTFGSGTRLTVV.